The rows below give T cell receptor beta chains drawn from one sample of a study of cytomegalovirus exposure and HLA in healthy donors. The data were produced by immunoSEQ multiplex PCR, yet TCRdb's version contains in-frame clones alone and is incomplete. The table shows roughly 63,000 clones, with more than 80% occurring only once. Source material: PBMCs. Receptor source: a young woman in good health and CMV-seronegative. The CDR3 runs from the conserved cysteine through the conserved F or W. The D gene is left open where the match is weak. Clone size is shown for a subset of rows, as once, few, many or a class of expanded clone.

clone_size	v_call	cdr3_length	j_call	d_call	cdr3_nt	cdr3_aa
.	TRBV19	15	TRBJ2-1	TRBD2	TGTGCCAGTTTGGGCGGGGGTAGCTTCGACAATGAGCAGTTCTTC	CASLGGGSFDNEQFF
.	TRBV25-1	14	TRBJ1-1	.	TGTGCCAGCAAGGCTCTGGGGGGGAACACTGAAGCTTTCTTT	CASKALGGNTEAFF
.	TRBV4-1	17	TRBJ2-2	.	TGCGCCAGCAGCCCGACTCCCCGGGGATTAGGTACCGGGGAGCTGTTTTTT	CASSPTPRGLGTGELFF
.	TRBV2	21	TRBJ1-3	TRBD1	TGTGCCAGCAGTAGATCACCGGGACAGCAGTCCTCAGTTGGACCTGGAAACACCATATATTTT	CASSRSPGQQSSVGPGNTIYF
.	TRBV15	15	TRBJ2-1	.	TGTGCCACCAGCAGTCTACGGACAAACTACAATGAGCAGTTCTTC	CATSSLRTNYNEQFF
once	TRBV6-5	13	TRBJ1-1	TRBD1	TGTGCCAGCAGTCTCACTGGACAGGGGGGCGCTTTCTTT	CASSLTGQGGAFF
once	TRBV28	15	TRBJ1-2	.	TGTGCCAGCAGTTTGGCCGGGGAGGGGAGGTATGGCTACACCTTC	CASSLAGEGRYGYTF
.	TRBV18	16	TRBJ1-3	.	TGTGCCAGCTCACCAGCTCTTCCTCGGGCTGGAAACACCATATATTTT	CASSPALPRAGNTIYF
.	TRBV27	12	TRBJ2-3	.	TGTGCCAGCAGTTTACAAGGGGGGGGGCAGTATTTT	CASSLQGGGQYF
.	TRBV20-1	11	TRBJ2-1	.	TGCAGTGCTAGCAGGGGTAATGAGCAGTTCTTC	CSASRGNEQFF
.	TRBV19	12	TRBJ1-2	.	TGTGCCAGTAGTAGGGGCGGCTATGGCTACACCTTC	CASSRGGYGYTF
.	TRBV7-8	15	TRBJ1-5	TRBD1	TGTGCCAGCAGCTTAGCGGGACAGGGGAATCAGCCCCAGCATTTT	CASSLAGQGNQPQHF
.	TRBV5-1	16	TRBJ2-5	.	TGCGCCAGCAGCTTGGGCCCCGGGACACAACAAGAGACCCAGTACTTC	CASSLGPGTQQETQYF
few	TRBV2	13	TRBJ1-6	.	TGTGCCAGCATATTATCGGGTGCGACACCCCTCCACTTT	CASILSGATPLHF
.	TRBV2	15	TRBJ1-1	.	TGTGCCAGCAGTGATATGAAGACAGAAGACACTGAAGCTTTCTTT	CASSDMKTEDTEAFF
.	TRBV28	14	TRBJ1-4	.	TGTGCCAGCAGTCCCCACAGGGTTACTGAAAAACTGTTTTTT	CASSPHRVTEKLFF
.	TRBV11-2	15	TRBJ1-2	TRBD1	TGTGCCAGCAGCTTAGCGGACAGGGCGATATATGGCTACACCTTC	CASSLADRAIYGYTF
.	TRBV7-9	14	TRBJ1-3	.	TGTGCCAGCAGCTTCCGCGCGACTGGAAACACCATATATTTT	CASSFRATGNTIYF
.	TRBV28	15	TRBJ1-6	.	TGTGCCAGCAGTTTAGGGGGGGGCGGATATTCACCCCTCCACTTT	CASSLGGGGYSPLHF
.	TRBV5-5	14	TRBJ2-1	.	TGTGCCAGCAGCAAGACCAGGGGTGGGAATGAGCAGTTCTTC	CASSKTRGGNEQFF
.	TRBV5-6	14	TRBJ1-2	.	TGTGCCAGCAGCTTAGGGCTAGCAATCTCCGGCTACACCTTC	CASSLGLAISGYTF
once	TRBV5-6	14	TRBJ2-2	.	TGTGCCAGCAGCTTGGTTCCAGACACCGGGGAGCTGTTTTTT	CASSLVPDTGELFF
.	TRBV5-4	13	TRBJ2-1	.	TGTGCCAGCAGCTTGCGGGGCGGGCGGGGGCAGTTCTTC	CASSLRGGRGQFF
.	TRBV19	14	TRBJ1-4	TRBD1	TGTGCCAGTAGTTGGACAGGTTTGCGCGAAAAACTGTTTTTT	CASSWTGLREKLFF
.	TRBV7-2	12	TRBJ2-1	.	TGTGCCAGCAGCCCCGCGCACAATGAGCAGTTCTTC	CASSPAHNEQFF
.	TRBV30	15	TRBJ1-3	TRBD1	TGTGCCTGGAGTAGGGACAGGGGGGCCGGAAACACCATATATTTT	CAWSRDRGAGNTIYF
.	TRBV29-1	12	TRBJ1-5	.	TGCAGCGTCGTAGAATTCAATCAGCCCCAGCATTTT	CSVVEFNQPQHF
.	TRBV6-1	15	TRBJ1-2	.	TGTGCCAGCAGTGCCGAATTTGGGGCTATAGGTGGCTACACCTTC	CASSAEFGAIGGYTF
.	TRBV2	12	TRBJ2-7	.	TGTGCCAGCAGTGAAGGGCCCTACGAGCAGTACTTC	CASSEGPYEQYF
.	TRBV19	14	TRBJ2-1	TRBD2	TGTGCCCGTGGTACTAGCGGGACCTACAATGAGCAGTTCTTC	CARGTSGTYNEQFF
.	TRBV9	15	TRBJ2-1	TRBD2	TGTGCCAGCAGCGGGGGGACTAGGGGCTACAATGAGCAGTTCTTC	CASSGGTRGYNEQFF
.	TRBV18	14	TRBJ2-1	.	TGTGCCAGCTCACCAACGGGCGGGGCCAATGAGCAGTTCTTC	CASSPTGGANEQFF
.	TRBV5-5	14	TRBJ2-3	TRBD1	TGTGCCAGCAGCACCGGGACAGGGTCTCTTGCGCAGTATTTT	CASSTGTGSLAQYF
.	TRBV30	12	TRBJ2-3	.	TGTGCCTGGAGGGAGGTGGCAGATACGCAGTATTTT	CAWREVADTQYF
.	TRBV5-1	15	TRBJ1-1	.	TGCGCCAGCAGCCTAGGCGGGGCGGGGGCGACTGAAGCTTTCTTT	CASSLGGAGATEAFF
.	TRBV18	14	TRBJ1-4	TRBD1	TGTGCCAGCTCACCCGGGACAGTTGGGGAAAAACTGTTTTTT	CASSPGTVGEKLFF
.	TRBV19	14	TRBJ1-5	.	TGTGCCAGTAGTCCTGGGGGGGCAAATCAGCCCCAGCATTTT	CASSPGGANQPQHF
.	TRBV30	15	TRBJ1-3	TRBD1	TGTGCCTGGAGGTCACAGGGGACCTCTGGAAACACCATATATTTT	CAWRSQGTSGNTIYF
.	TRBV4-2	18	TRBJ1-5	.	TGTGCCAGCAGCCAAGATGGCGGGGGAGGCAATAGCAATCAGCCCCAGCATTTT	CASSQDGGGGNSNQPQHF
few	TRBV6-5	13	TRBJ1-1	.	TGTGCCAGCAGTTACTCGAGGGACATGGAAGCTTTCTTT	CASSYSRDMEAFF
.	TRBV6-4	13	TRBJ1-5	.	TGTGCCAGCCAAGAGCCGAGCTCCCGGCCCCAGCATTTT	CASQEPSSRPQHF
.	TRBV30	12	TRBJ2-3	TRBD1	TGTGCCTGGAGTCCCCCAGGGGGTACGCAGTATTTT	CAWSPPGGTQYF
.	TRBV4-2	17	TRBJ2-5	.	TGTGCCAGCAGCCGATTAGAAATGGGGGCAGGCGGTGGGGCCCAGTACTTC	CASSRLEMGAGGGAQYF
.	TRBV6-5	14	TRBJ1-2	TRBD1	TGTGCCAGCAGTAGATCCGACAGGGTCTATGGCTACACCTTC	CASSRSDRVYGYTF
.	TRBV4-1	17	TRBJ1-2	.	TGCGCCAGCAGCCAAGAACCCCCCGGGGGGCCCCACTATGGCTACACCTTC	CASSQEPPGGPHYGYTF
.	TRBV14	16	TRBJ1-2	TRBD1	TGTGCCAGCAGCCAAGGAGGACAGGCTTTATGGTATGGCTACACCTTC	CASSQGGQALWYGYTF